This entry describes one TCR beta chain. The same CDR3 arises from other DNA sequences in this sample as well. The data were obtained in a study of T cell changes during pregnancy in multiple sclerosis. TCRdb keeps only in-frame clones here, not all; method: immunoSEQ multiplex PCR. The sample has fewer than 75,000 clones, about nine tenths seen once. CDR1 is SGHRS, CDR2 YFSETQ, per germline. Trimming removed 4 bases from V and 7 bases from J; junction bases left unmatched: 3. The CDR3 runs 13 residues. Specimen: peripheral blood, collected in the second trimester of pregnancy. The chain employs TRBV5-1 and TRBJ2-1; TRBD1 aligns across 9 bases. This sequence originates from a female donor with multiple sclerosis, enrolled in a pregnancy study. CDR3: CASSPGQGNEQFF. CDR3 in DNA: TGCGCCAGCAGCCCGGGACAGGGAAATGAGCAGTTCTTC.